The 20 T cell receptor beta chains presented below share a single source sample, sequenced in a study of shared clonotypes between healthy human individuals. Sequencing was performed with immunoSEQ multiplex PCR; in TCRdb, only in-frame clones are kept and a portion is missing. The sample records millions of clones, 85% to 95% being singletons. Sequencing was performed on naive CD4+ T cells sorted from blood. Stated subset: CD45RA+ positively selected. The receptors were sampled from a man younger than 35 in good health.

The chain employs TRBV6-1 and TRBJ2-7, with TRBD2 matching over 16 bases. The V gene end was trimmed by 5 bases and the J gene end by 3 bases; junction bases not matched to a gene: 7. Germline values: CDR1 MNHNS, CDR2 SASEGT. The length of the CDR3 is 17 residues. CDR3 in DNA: TGTGCCAGCAGTAAAGGGACTAGCGGGAGGGGGTTCTACGAGCAGTACTTC. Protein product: CASSKGTSGRGFYEQYF.

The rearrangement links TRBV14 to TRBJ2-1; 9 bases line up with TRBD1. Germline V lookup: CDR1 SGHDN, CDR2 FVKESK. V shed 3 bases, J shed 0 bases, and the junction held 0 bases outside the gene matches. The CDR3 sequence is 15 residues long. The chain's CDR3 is CASSQTGGSYNEQFF. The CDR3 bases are TGTGCCAGCAGCCAGACAGGGGGCTCCTACAATGAGCAGTTCTTC.

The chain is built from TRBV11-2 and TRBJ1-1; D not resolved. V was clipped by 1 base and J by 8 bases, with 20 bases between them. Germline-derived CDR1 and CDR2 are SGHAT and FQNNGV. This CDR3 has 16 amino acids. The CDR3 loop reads CASSLGLTASSIEAFF. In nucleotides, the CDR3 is TGTGCCAGCAGCTTAGGATTGACCGCGTCAAGCATCGAAGCTTTCTTT.

For the CDR3, the DNA is TGTGCCAGCAGTACACGGACAGGGGGGAGCTACGAGCAGTACTTC. Encoded protein: CASSTRTGGSYEQYF. The V and J genes are TRBV28 and TRBJ2-7, with 10 bases lining up with TRBD1. CDR3 length: 15 amino acids. Germline V gene sequence: CDR1 MDHEN, CDR2 SYDVKM. Germline trimming cut 5 bases from V and 3 bases from J; bases unmatched to any gene: 7.

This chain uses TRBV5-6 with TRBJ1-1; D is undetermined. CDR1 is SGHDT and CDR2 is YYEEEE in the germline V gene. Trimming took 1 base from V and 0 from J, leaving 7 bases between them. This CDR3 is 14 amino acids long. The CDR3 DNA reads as TGTGCCAGCAGCTTGCCTCAAATGAACACTGAAGCTTTCTTT. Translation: CASSLPQMNTEAFF.

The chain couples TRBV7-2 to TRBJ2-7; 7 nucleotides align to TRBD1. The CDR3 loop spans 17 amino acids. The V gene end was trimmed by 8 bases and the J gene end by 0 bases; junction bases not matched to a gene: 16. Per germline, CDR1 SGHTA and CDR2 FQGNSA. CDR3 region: CASSLVGGAGGSYEQYF. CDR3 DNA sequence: TGTGCCAGCTCCCTTGTAGGGGGTGCAGGGGGCTCCTACGAGCAGTACTTC.

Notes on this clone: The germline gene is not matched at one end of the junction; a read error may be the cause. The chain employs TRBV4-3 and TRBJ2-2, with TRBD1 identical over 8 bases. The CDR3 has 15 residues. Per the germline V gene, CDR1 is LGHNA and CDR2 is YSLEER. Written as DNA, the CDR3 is TGCGCCAGCACCCAAGAGACAGGGGTTGCCGGGGAGCTGTTTTTT. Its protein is CASTQETGVAGELFF.

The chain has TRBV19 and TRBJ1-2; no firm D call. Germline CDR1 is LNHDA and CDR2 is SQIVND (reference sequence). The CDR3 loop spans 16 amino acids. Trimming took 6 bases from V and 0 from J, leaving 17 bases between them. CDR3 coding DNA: TGTGCCAGTAGCACCGTATTCGGATGGGCTAACTATGGCTACACCTTC. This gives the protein CASSTVFGWANYGYTF.

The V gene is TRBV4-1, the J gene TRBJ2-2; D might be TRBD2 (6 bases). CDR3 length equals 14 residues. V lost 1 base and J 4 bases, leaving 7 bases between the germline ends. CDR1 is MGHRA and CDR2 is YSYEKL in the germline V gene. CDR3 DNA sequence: TGCGCCAGCAGCCAAGGGGGGGTCACCGGGGAGCTGTTTTTT. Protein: CASSQGGVTGELFF.

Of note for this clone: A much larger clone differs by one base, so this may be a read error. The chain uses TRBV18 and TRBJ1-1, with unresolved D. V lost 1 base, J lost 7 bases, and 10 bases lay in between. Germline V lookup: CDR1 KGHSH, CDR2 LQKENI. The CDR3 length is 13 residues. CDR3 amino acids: CASSPLPQHEAFF. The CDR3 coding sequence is TGTGCCAGCTCACCACTACCACAGCATGAAGCTTTCTTT.

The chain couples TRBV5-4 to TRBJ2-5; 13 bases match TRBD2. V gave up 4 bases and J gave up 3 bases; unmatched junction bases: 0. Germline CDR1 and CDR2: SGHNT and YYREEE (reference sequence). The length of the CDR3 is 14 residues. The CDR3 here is CASSGTSGKETQYF. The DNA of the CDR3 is TGTGCCAGCAGCGGGACTAGCGGGAAAGAGACCCAGTACTTC.

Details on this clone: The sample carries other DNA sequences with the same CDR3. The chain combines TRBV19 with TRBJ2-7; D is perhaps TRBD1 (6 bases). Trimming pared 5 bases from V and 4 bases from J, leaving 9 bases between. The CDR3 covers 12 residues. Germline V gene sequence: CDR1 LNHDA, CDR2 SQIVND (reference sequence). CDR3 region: CASSPQGYEQYF. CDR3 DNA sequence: TGTGCCAGTAGTCCACAGGGTTACGAGCAGTACTTC. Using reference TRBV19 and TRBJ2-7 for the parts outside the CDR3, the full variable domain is DGGITQSPKYLFRKEGQNVTLSCEQNLNHDAMYWYRQDPGQGLRLIYYSQIVNDFQKGDIAEGYSVSREKKESFPLTVTSAQKNPTAFYLCASSPQGYEQYFGPGTRLTVT.

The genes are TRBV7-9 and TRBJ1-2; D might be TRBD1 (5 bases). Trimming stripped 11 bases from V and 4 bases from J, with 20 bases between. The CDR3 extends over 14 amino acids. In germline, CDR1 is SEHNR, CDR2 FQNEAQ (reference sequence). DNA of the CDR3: TGTGCCTGCGAGCCGGGGGTTCCCCCCTATGGCTACACCTTC. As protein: CACEPGVPPYGYTF.

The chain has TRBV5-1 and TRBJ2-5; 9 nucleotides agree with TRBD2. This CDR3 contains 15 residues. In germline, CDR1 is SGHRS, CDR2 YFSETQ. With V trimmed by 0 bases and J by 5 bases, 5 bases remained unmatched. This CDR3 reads CASSLVAGGPETQYF. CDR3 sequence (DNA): TGCGCCAGCAGCTTGGTGGCGGGAGGGCCCGAGACCCAGTACTTC.

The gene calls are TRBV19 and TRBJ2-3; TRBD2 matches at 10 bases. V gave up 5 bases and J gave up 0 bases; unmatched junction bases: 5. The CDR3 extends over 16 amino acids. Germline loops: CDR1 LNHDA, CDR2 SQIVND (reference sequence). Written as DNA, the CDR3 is TGTGCCAGTAGTCCCCGGACTAGCGGTAGCACAGATACGCAGTATTTT. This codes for CASSPRTSGSTDTQYF.

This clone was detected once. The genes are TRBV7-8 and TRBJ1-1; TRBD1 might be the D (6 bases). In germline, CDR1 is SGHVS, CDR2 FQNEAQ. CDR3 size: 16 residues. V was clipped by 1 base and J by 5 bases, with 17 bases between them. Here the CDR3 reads CASSLVSGGGRTEAFF. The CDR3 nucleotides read TGTGCCAGCAGCTTAGTTTCTGGGGGCGGGAGGACTGAAGCTTTCTTT.

CDR3 nucleotide sequence: TGTGCCACTGAACAGGGAAGCACCTACGAGCAGTACTTC. It yields the protein CATEQGSTYEQYF. The chain has TRBV10-3 and TRBJ2-7; TRBD1 might be the D (6 bases). CDR1 and CDR2 (germline): ENHRY, SYGVKD. Trimming removed 10 bases from V and 2 bases from J, with 15 bases in between. This CDR3 is 13 amino acids long.

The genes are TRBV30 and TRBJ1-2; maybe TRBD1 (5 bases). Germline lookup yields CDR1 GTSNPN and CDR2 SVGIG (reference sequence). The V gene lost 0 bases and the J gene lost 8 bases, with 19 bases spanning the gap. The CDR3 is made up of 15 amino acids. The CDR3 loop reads CAWSVLGASVGGYTF. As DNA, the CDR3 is TGTGCCTGGAGTGTACTTGGGGCTTCGGTTGGAGGCTACACCTTC.

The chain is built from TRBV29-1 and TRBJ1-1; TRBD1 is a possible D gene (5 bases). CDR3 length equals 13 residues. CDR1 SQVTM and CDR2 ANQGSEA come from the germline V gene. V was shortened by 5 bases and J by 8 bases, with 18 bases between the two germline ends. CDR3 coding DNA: TGCAGCGTTCGAACCCTGACGGAGGGGGAAGCTTTCTTT. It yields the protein CSVRTLTEGEAFF.

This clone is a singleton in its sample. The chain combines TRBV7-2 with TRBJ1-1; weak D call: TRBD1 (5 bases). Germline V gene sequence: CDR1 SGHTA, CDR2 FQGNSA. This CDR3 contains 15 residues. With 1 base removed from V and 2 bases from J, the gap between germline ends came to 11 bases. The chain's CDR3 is CASSLVQQANTEAFF. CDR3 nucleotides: TGTGCCAGCAGCTTAGTCCAACAGGCTAACACTGAAGCTTTCTTT.